The 25 T cell receptor beta chains below all came from one sample that was sequenced in a study of blood T cell repertoires in COVID-19. Some clones are missing from TCRdb's copy, which holds only in-frame ones; the method was immunoSEQ multiplex PCR. The repertoire has 350,000 to 500,000 clones, roughly 84% of them found once; the top ten carry around 1.5%. The sequencing sample was made of PBMCs or T cells enriched from blood (not recorded which). The receptors come from a woman under 30 who had been exposed to COVID-19.

This chain links TRBV30 with TRBJ2-3, with D possibly matching TRBD2 (6 bases). With 1 base removed from V and 1 base from J, the gap between germline ends came to 15 bases. The CDR3 runs 16 residues. Germline V gene lookup returns CDR1 GTSNPN and CDR2 SVGIG (reference sequence). CDR3 nucleotide sequence: TGTGCCTGGAGTGCGGTAGCGGAAGGGGGCACAGATACGCAGTATTTT. Its protein product is CAWSAVAEGGTDTQYF. Based on the CDR3 plus reference TRBV30 and TRBJ2-3, the full variable domain is SQTIHQWPATLVQPVGSPLSLECTVEGTSNPNLYWYRQAAGRGLQLLFYSVGIGQISSEVPQNLSASRPQDRQFILSSKKLLLSDSGFYLCAWSAVAEGGTDTQYFGPGTRLTVL.

The chain carries TRBV4-2 and TRBJ1-6, with D tentatively TRBD1 (6 bases). The CDR3 sequence is 15 residues long. V was trimmed by 3 bases and J by 7 bases, leaving 13 bases between them. From germline, CDR1 is LGHNA and CDR2 YNFKEQ. CDR3 in DNA: TGTGCCAGCAGCCAGTCAGAAGACAGGAATTCACCCCTCCACTTT. Translating gives CASSQSEDRNSPLHF.

The chain carries TRBV6-2 or TRBV6-3 and TRBJ2-3, with 8 bases that match TRBD2. The J segment lost 5 bases and the V segment lost 2 bases, leaving 12 bases of the junction unmatched. Germline CDR1 reads MNHEY; CDR2 reads SVGEGT. CDR3 length: 17 amino acids. The DNA for the CDR3 is TGTGCCAGCAGTTACCGTGGTCCGACTAGCGCGGGAGATACGCAGTATTTT. It codes for CASSYRGPTSAGDTQYF.

The V call is TRBV19, the J call TRBJ2-1; 10 bases line up with TRBD1. CDR1 LNHDA and CDR2 SQIVND come from the germline V gene (reference sequence). The ends lost 8 bases at V and 7 bases at J; junction bases unmatched: 5. This CDR3 is 13 amino acids long. The CDR3 region has the DNA TGTGCCAGTCGGGACAGGGGAGGGAATGAGCAGTTCTTC. This sequence encodes CASRDRGGNEQFF. The whole variable domain, remainder taken from reference TRBV19 and TRBJ2-1, is DGGITQSPKYLFRKEGQNVTLSCEQNLNHDAMYWYRQDPGQGLRLIYYSQIVNDFQKGDIAEGYSVSREKKESFPLTVTSAQKNPTAFYLCASRDRGGNEQFFGPGTRLTVL.

V is TRBV19 and J is TRBJ1-1; 7 bases agree with TRBD1. The CDR3 contains 14 residues. The germline V gene encodes CDR1 LNHDA and CDR2 SQIVND (reference sequence). The ends lost 6 bases at V and 3 bases at J; junction bases unmatched: 7. The CDR3 region has the DNA TGTGCCAGTAGCGACAGGGCGTTTGACACTGAAGCTTTCTTT. Residues: CASSDRAFDTEAFF.

This chain connects TRBV2 to TRBJ1-5; the D gene is possibly TRBD1 (5 bases). Germline V gene data show CDR1 as SNHLY and CDR2 as FYNNEI. Trimming took 6 bases from V and 0 from J, leaving 12 bases between them. The CDR3 has 15 amino acids. The CDR3 region has the DNA TGTGCCAGCAGGCTGACAGAGAATAGCAATCAGCCCCAGCATTTT. Protein sequence: CASRLTENSNQPQHF.

This clone was counted many times. The rearrangement uses TRBV6-1 and TRBJ2-6, with D hard to call. Germline CDR1 reads MNHNS; CDR2 reads SASEGT. The CDR3 length is 16 residues. Trimming cost V 3 bases and J 0 bases, with 9 bases left between them. CDR3 protein: CASSENHSSGANVLTF. Here the CDR3 DNA reads TGTGCCAGCAGTGAGAATCATAGCTCTGGGGCCAACGTCCTGACTTTC.

The gene calls are TRBV18 and TRBJ1-2, with D possibly matching TRBD1 (5 bases). The CDR3 runs 15 residues. Germline V gene lookup returns CDR1 KGHSH and CDR2 LQKENI. Trimming took off 3 bases at V and 2 bases at J, with 13 bases between the two ends. The CDR3 sequence: CASSPVAGKNYGYTF. In nucleotides, the CDR3 is TGTGCCAGCTCACCGGTAGCAGGGAAGAACTATGGCTACACCTTC.

The rearrangement links TRBV28 to TRBJ2-7, with TRBD1 matching 7 bases. Germline-derived CDR1 and CDR2 are MDHEN and SYDVKM. V dropped 6 bases and J dropped 0; count of bases not matched to a gene: 8. The CDR3 is 15 residues long. The DNA of the CDR3 is TGTGCCAGCAGCCGCCCGAGGGACAGCTCCTACGAGCAGTACTTC. This sequence encodes CASSRPRDSSYEQYF.

The V call is TRBV7-2, the J call TRBJ2-1, with D possibly TRBD2 on 6 matching bases. V lost 3 bases and J lost 5, with 17 bases in between. This CDR3 has 16 amino acids. CDR1 and CDR2 from the germline V gene are SGHTA and FQGNSA. This CDR3 is CASSFETGTWNNEQFF. The CDR3 region has the DNA TGTGCCAGCAGCTTTGAAACCGGGACTTGGAACAATGAGCAGTTCTTC.

V gene TRBV10-3 combines with J gene TRBJ2-1; TRBD2 matches at 7 bases. J was trimmed by 0 bases and V by 2 bases; bases with no gene match: 7. Germline CDR1 ENHRY, CDR2 SYGVKD. The CDR3 totals 17 residues. CDR3 loop: CAISEMPSGSSYNEQFF. CDR3 nucleotide sequence: TGTGCCATCAGTGAGATGCCTAGCGGATCCTCCTACAATGAGCAGTTCTTC.

The CDR3 bases are TGTGCCAGCAGCTTAGATTACCGGGACAGTTCACCCCTCCACTTT. This gives the protein CASSLDYRDSSPLHF. The chain carries TRBV7-2 and TRBJ1-6, with TRBD1 matching over 7 bases. V shed 1 base, J shed 9 bases, and the junction held 6 bases outside the gene matches. Germline-derived CDR1 and CDR2 are SGHTA and FQGNSA. The CDR3 spans 15 residues.

V and J are TRBV5-1 and TRBJ1-1; possibly TRBD1 for D (5 bases). The CDR3 covers 15 residues. Trimming took 0 bases from V and 5 from J, leaving 14 bases between them. Germline V lookup: CDR1 SGHRS, CDR2 YFSETQ. CDR3 nucleotide sequence: TGCGCCAGCAGCTTGGACGGTCGCAGGGTGACTGAAGCTTTCTTT. Translating gives CASSLDGRRVTEAFF.

This chain uses TRBV11-2 with TRBJ2-7; 7 nucleotides line up with TRBD2. The CDR3 extends over 15 amino acids. J was trimmed by 2 bases and V by 1 base; bases with no gene match: 5. CDR1 is SGHAT, CDR2 FQNNGV, per germline. The CDR3 spells CASSLGGGLAYEQYF. CDR3 DNA: TGTGCCAGCAGCTTAGGGGGAGGGTTAGCCTACGAGCAGTACTTC.

This rearrangement joins TRBV27 to TRBJ2-2, with 12 positions matching TRBD2. The length of the CDR3 is 17 residues. Trimming at V came to 7 bases and at J to 3 bases, leaving 9 bases not matched to a gene. Germline loops: CDR1 MNHEY, CDR2 SMNVEV (reference sequence). In nucleotides, the CDR3 is TGTGCCAGCACTCGATCTAGCGGGGGGGCAGACACCGGGGAGCTGTTTTTT. It is translated as CASTRSSGGADTGELFF.

The chain is built from TRBV25-1 and TRBJ1-2; D call uncertain. In germline, CDR1 is MGHDK, CDR2 SYGVNS. V lost 8 bases and J 0 bases, leaving 16 bases between the germline ends. The CDR3 is 15 residues long. The CDR3 here is CASRPQRGSNYGYTF. The CDR3 DNA reads as TGTGCCAGCCGTCCACAACGGGGATCTAACTATGGCTACACCTTC.

The J gene is TRBJ2-5, the V gene TRBV28; 7 bases map to TRBD1. This CDR3 is 13 amino acids long. J lost 3 bases, V lost 5 bases, and 3 bases had no gene match. The germline V gene encodes CDR1 MDHEN and CDR2 SYDVKM. The CDR3 loop is CASSADREETQYF. Written as DNA, the CDR3 is TGTGCCAGCAGTGCTGACAGGGAAGAGACCCAGTACTTC.

The V and J genes are TRBV5-1 and TRBJ1-4; unclear D gene. Germline V gives CDR1 SGHRS, CDR2 YFSETQ. There are 13 residues in the CDR3. V lost 4 bases and J 3 bases, leaving 7 bases between the germline ends. In nucleotides, the CDR3 is TGCGCCAGCAGCCCGATAGCTAATGAAAAACTGTTTTTT. Amino acid sequence: CASSPIANEKLFF.

The V gene is TRBV5-4, the J gene TRBJ2-5; 9 bases are shared with TRBD1. The CDR3 runs 16 residues. V lost 3 bases and J lost 1; bases outside the gene matches: 7. Germline assignment: CDR1 SGHNT and CDR2 YYREEE (reference sequence). The CDR3 bases are TGTGCCAGCAGCTCCCCGGGACAGGGTCGCCAAGAGACCCAGTACTTC. It is translated as CASSSPGQGRQETQYF.

This clone was counted once. The chain recombines TRBV7-8 with TRBJ1-2; tentative D call: TRBD1 (5 bases). V was shortened by 5 bases and J by 4 bases, with 14 bases between the two germline ends. Germline V gene sequence: CDR1 SGHVS, CDR2 FQNEAQ. There are 14 residues in the CDR3. The CDR3 DNA reads TGTGCCAGCAGCCGCCAAGGGGCAAGCTATGGCTACACCTTC. Translating gives CASSRQGASYGYTF. The complete variable domain, with remaining parts taken from reference TRBV7-8 and TRBJ1-2, reads GAGVSQSPRYKVAKRGQDVALRCDPISGHVSLFWYQQALGQGPEFLTYFQNEAQLDKSGLPSDRFFAERPEGSVSTLKIQRTQQEDSAVYLCASSRQGASYGYTFGSGTRLTVV.

The chain couples TRBV10-3 to TRBJ2-7; possible D gene TRBD1, 6 bases. V was pared by 3 bases and J by 5 bases, with 11 bases between. Germline V gene data show CDR1 as ENHRY and CDR2 as SYGVKD. This CDR3 comprises 13 residues. The CDR3 reads CAISDVGANEQYF. The CDR3 region has the DNA TGTGCCATCAGTGATGTGGGGGCCAACGAGCAGTACTTC.

The CDR3 bases are TGTGCCAGCAGTTACTCGCCCGCCCCGGTGCAAGAGACCCAGTACTTC. Amino acid sequence: CASSYSPAPVQETQYF. V and J are TRBV6-5 and TRBJ2-5; D is undetermined. The CDR3 is 16 residues long. V shed 0 bases and J shed 2 bases, with 13 bases lying between them. CDR1 is MNHEY and CDR2 is SVGAGI in the germline V gene.

The chain carries TRBV11-2 and TRBJ2-7, with 9 bases identical to TRBD1. Germline CDR1 SGHAT, CDR2 FQNNGV. This CDR3 is 15 amino acids long. V lost 3 bases and J lost 4; bases outside the gene matches: 7. CDR3 sequence (DNA): TGTGCCAGCAGCTTCCGGGACAGGGACCCATACGAGCAGTACTTC. Its translation is CASSFRDRDPYEQYF. The full variable domain, its missing parts supplied by reference TRBV11-2 and TRBJ2-7, is EAGVAQSPRYKIIEKRQSVAFWCNPISGHATLYWYQQILGQGPKLLIQFQNNGVVDDSQLPKDRFSAERLKGVDSTLKIQPAKLEDSAVYLCASSFRDRDPYEQYFGPGTRLTVT.

V and J are TRBV28 and TRBJ2-7; the D gene is possibly TRBD1 (5 bases). This CDR3 is built from 15 residues. With 3 bases removed from V and 0 bases from J, the gap between germline ends came to 12 bases. The germline V gene has CDR1 MDHEN and CDR2 SYDVKM. In nucleotides, the CDR3 is TGTGCCAGCAGTTTGAGGACAAGGAGCTCCTACGAGCAGTACTTC. It is translated as CASSLRTRSSYEQYF.

Concerning this clone: A read error may explain this, as a much larger clone is one base away. The rearrangement uses TRBV6-5 and TRBJ2-7; 9 bases are shared with TRBD1. Germline values: CDR1 MNHEY, CDR2 SVGAGI. The CDR3 is made up of 14 amino acids. CDR3 protein: CASWGTGSSYEQYF. The CDR3 nucleotides are TGTGCGAGTTGGGGGACAGGGTCCTCCTACGAGCAGTACTTC.